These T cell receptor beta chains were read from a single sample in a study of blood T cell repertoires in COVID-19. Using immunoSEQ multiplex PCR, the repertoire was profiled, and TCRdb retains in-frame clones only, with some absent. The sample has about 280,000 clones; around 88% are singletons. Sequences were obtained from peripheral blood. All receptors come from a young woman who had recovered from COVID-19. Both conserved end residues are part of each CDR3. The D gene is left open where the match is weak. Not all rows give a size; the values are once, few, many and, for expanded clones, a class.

CDR3: CASRYLDRGTEAFF
DNA: TGTGCCAGCAGGTACTTGGACAGAGGCACTGAAGCTTTCTTT
size: -
D: -
J: TRBJ1-1
V: TRBV5-4

CDR3: CASSERTIGNEQFF
DNA: TGTGCCAGCAGCGAGAGGACTATTGGAAATGAGCAGTTCTTC
size: -
D: -
J: TRBJ2-1
V: TRBV9

CDR3: CASSGQGRTDTQYF
DNA: TGTGCCAGTAGCGGACAGGGGAGGACAGATACGCAGTATTTT
size: -
D: TRBD1
J: TRBJ2-3
V: TRBV19

CDR3: CATSRKTGVNTEAFF
DNA: TGTGCCACCAGCAGAAAAACAGGGGTGAACACTGAAGCTTTCTTT
size: -
D: TRBD1
J: TRBJ1-1
V: TRBV15

CDR3: CASSYRQGLLRPQHF
DNA: TGTGCCAGCAGCTACCGACAGGGCCTTCTAAGGCCCCAGCATTTT
size: once
D: TRBD1
J: TRBJ1-5
V: TRBV28

CDR3: CASSPGQGETQYF
DNA: TGTGCCAGCAGCCCGGGACAGGGAGAGACCCAGTACTTC
size: -
D: TRBD1
J: TRBJ2-5
V: TRBV2

CDR3: CASSQPGLSRGGGHEQYF
DNA: TGTGCCAGCAGCCAACCCGGTCTTTCAAGGGGCGGGGGCCACGAGCAGTACTTC
size: -
D: -
J: TRBJ2-7
V: TRBV14

CDR3: CAISDGQSNQPQHF
DNA: TGTGCCATCAGTGACGGACAGAGCAATCAGCCCCAGCATTTT
size: -
D: -
J: TRBJ1-5
V: TRBV10-3

CDR3: CASSSSRGGSNTEAFF
DNA: TGTGCCAGCAGCTCCTCCCGGGGGGGGTCGAACACTGAAGCTTTCTTT
size: -
D: -
J: TRBJ1-1
V: TRBV7-8

CDR3: CASSQDPQGAVGQPQHF
DNA: TGCGCCAGCAGCCAAGATCCCCAGGGGGCGGTCGGTCAGCCCCAGCATTTT
size: -
D: TRBD1
J: TRBJ1-5
V: TRBV4-1

CDR3: CASSPGLDYGYTF
DNA: TGTGCCAGCAGTCCGGGACTCGACTATGGCTACACCTTC
size: -
D: -
J: TRBJ1-2
V: TRBV6-2/TRBV6-3

CDR3: CASSLQGAGEQYF
DNA: TGTGCCAGCAGTCTACAGGGGGCGGGAGAGCAGTACTTC
size: -
D: TRBD1
J: TRBJ2-7
V: TRBV6-2/TRBV6-3

CDR3: CASSLGASGGDIQYF
DNA: TGTGCCAGCAGTTTGGGGGCTAGCGGGGGTGACATTCAGTACTTC
size: -
D: TRBD2
J: TRBJ2-4
V: TRBV28

CDR3: CASSYSEDGVYGYTF
DNA: TGTGCCAGCAGTTACTCGGAGGACGGGGTCTATGGCTACACCTTC
size: few
D: -
J: TRBJ1-2
V: TRBV6-5

CDR3: CASSLVADRAGSRNTQYF
DNA: TGTGCCAGCAGCTTAGTAGCGGATCGGGCGGGGAGCAGAAATACGCAGTATTTT
size: -
D: -
J: TRBJ2-3
V: TRBV7-2

CDR3: CASSQGQAEAFF
DNA: TGTGCCAGCAGCCAGGGACAGGCTGAAGCTTTCTTT
size: -
D: TRBD1
J: TRBJ1-1
V: TRBV3-1/TRBV3-2

CDR3: CASSLLSLAGGLFF
DNA: TGCGCCAGCAGCTTGCTGTCGCTAGCGGGGGGTTTGTTCTTC
size: -
D: TRBD2
J: TRBJ2-1
V: TRBV5-1

CDR3: CASSADTGGAFF
DNA: TGTGCCAGCAGCGCAGACACAGGGGGAGCTTTCTTT
size: few
D: TRBD1
J: TRBJ1-1
V: TRBV7-9

CDR3: CASSIQGSYEQYF
DNA: TGTGCCAGCAGCATACAGGGATCCTACGAGCAGTACTTC
size: -
D: -
J: TRBJ2-7
V: TRBV28

CDR3: CASSLDREETQYF
DNA: TGTGCCAGTAGTCTCGACAGGGAAGAGACCCAGTACTTC
size: -
D: TRBD1
J: TRBJ2-5
V: TRBV19

CDR3: CAWSRNRGGVYNEQFF
DNA: TGTGCCTGGAGTCGAAACCGCGGGGGGGTCTACAATGAGCAGTTCTTC
size: -
D: TRBD2
J: TRBJ2-1
V: TRBV30

CDR3: CASSQGGYYGYTF
DNA: TGCGCCAGCAGCCAAGGAGGGTACTATGGCTACACCTTC
size: -
D: -
J: TRBJ1-2
V: TRBV4-1

CDR3: CASSLSGSGANYGYTF
DNA: TGCGCCAGCAGCCTCTCCGGATCAGGGGCCAACTATGGCTACACCTTC
size: -
D: -
J: TRBJ1-2
V: TRBV4-1

CDR3: CASTLRVAGGSRTYNEQFF
DNA: TGTGCCAGCACCCTGAGGGTAGCGGGAGGCTCCCGAACCTACAATGAGCAGTTCTTC
size: -
D: TRBD2
J: TRBJ2-1
V: TRBV11-2

CDR3: CASSDRVRQETQYF
DNA: TGTGCCAGTAGCGACAGGGTTCGGCAAGAGACCCAGTACTTC
size: -
D: TRBD1
J: TRBJ2-5
V: TRBV19

CDR3: CASSEERQGALGYTF
DNA: TGCGCCAGCAGTGAAGAGAGACAGGGGGCGCTAGGCTACACCTTC
size: -
D: TRBD1
J: TRBJ1-2
V: TRBV10-2

CDR3: CASSLSPRPLAPEAFF
DNA: TGTGCCAGCAGTTTATCCCCCCGCCCCTTAGCTCCTGAAGCTTTCTTT
size: -
D: -
J: TRBJ1-1
V: TRBV27

CDR3: CASSFGTATYTGELFF
DNA: TGCGCCAGCAGCTTTGGGACAGCTACCTACACCGGGGAGCTGTTTTTT
size: -
D: TRBD1
J: TRBJ2-2
V: TRBV5-1

CDR3: CASSAMGGLTDTQYF
DNA: TGTGCCAGCAGCGCGATGGGGGGGTTGACAGATACGCAGTATTTT
size: -
D: TRBD2
J: TRBJ2-3
V: TRBV9

CDR3: CASSSNTGDHEQYF
DNA: TGTGCCAGCAGCTCTAACACAGGGGACCACGAGCAGTACTTC
size: -
D: TRBD1
J: TRBJ2-7
V: TRBV5-4

CDR3: CSVEDGTGGQPQHF
DNA: TGCAGCGTTGAAGATGGGACAGGGGGTCAGCCCCAGCATTTT
size: -
D: TRBD1
J: TRBJ1-5
V: TRBV29-1

CDR3: CASSGQYHEQFF
DNA: TGTGCCAGTAGTGGGCAGTACCATGAGCAGTTCTTC
size: -
D: -
J: TRBJ2-1
V: TRBV19